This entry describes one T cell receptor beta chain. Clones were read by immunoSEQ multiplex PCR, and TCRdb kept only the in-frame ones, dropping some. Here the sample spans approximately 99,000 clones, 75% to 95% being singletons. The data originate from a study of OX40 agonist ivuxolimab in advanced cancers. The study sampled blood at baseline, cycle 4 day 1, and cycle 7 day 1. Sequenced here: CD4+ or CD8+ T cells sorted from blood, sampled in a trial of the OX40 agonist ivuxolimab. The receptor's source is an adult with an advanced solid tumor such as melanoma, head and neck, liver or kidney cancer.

DNA for the CDR3: TGCGCCAGCGAAGGCGAATCGAACACCGGGGAGCTGTTTTTT. Its translation is CASEGESNTGELFF. This chain links TRBV10-2 with TRBJ2-2; D is uncertain. V lost 8 bases to trimming and J lost 0 bases, with 10 bases between them. Per germline, CDR1 WSHSY and CDR2 SAAADI. CDR3 size: 14 residues.